This T cell receptor beta chain was documented in a study of graft-versus-host responses after intestinal transplantation. Study-level background: Each recipient received a multivisceral, liver-intestinal, or isolated intestinal graft. All of the recipients had induction that used anti-thymocyte globulin, then tacrolimus and steroids for two to three years.

For this clone: Its target is not known.

Generated by immunoSEQ multiplex PCR, the TCRdb table keeps only in-frame clones and is missing some. The sample holds 15,000 to 20,000 clones, around nine tenths seen once. Whole-study findings and limits: Allograft graft-versus-host to host-versus-graft clonal ratios ran high in patients with graft-donor T cell macrochimerism. Investigators detected GvH clones in recipient marrow, with some emerging earlier in ileum or blood.

V gave up 6 bases and J gave up 4 bases, with 16 bases separating them. The germline V gene encodes CDR1 SNHLY and CDR2 FYNNEI. There are 14 residues in the CDR3. J is TRBJ2-7 and V is TRBV2; D may be TRBD1 (7 bases). Sequences were derived from PBMCs, sampled less than 400 days after transplant. This receptor was taken from a human patient who received an intestinal transplant, so some T cells may come from the graft donor. The CDR3 sequence: CASRQGAGGYEQYF. The CDR3 nucleotides are TGTGCCAGCAGACAAGGGGCAGGGGGGTACGAGCAGTACTTC.